The rows below give T cell receptor beta chains drawn from one sample of a study of graft-versus-host responses after intestinal transplantation. The data were produced by immunoSEQ multiplex PCR, yet TCRdb's version contains in-frame clones alone and is incomplete. Among 62,000 or so clones listed, 70% to 90% were seen once. The source material was PBMCs, sampled 26 days after transplant. These receptors originate from a human patient who received an intestinal transplant, so some T cells may come from the graft donor. The CDR3 runs from the conserved cysteine through the conserved F or W. D genes are given only for firm matches. A row's size may be missing; if present it is once, few, many or a size class.

J gene | V gene | clone size | D gene | CDR3 DNA | CDR3 protein
TRBJ2-7 | TRBV6-1 | . | TRBD1 | TGTGCCAGCAGTGCCCCCGGGACAGGCACCTACGAGCAGTACTTC | CASSAPGTGTYEQYF
TRBJ2-1 | TRBV4-1 | . | TRBD2 | TGCGCCAGCAGCCAGGTAGGGACTAGCGGTGACAATGAGCAGTTCTTC | CASSQVGTSGDNEQFF
TRBJ2-1 | TRBV6-5 | . | TRBD1 | TGTGCCAGCAGCTGGGACAGGGACGGTGACAATGAGCAGTTCTTC | CASSWDRDGDNEQFF
TRBJ1-1 | TRBV19 | . | TRBD1 | TGTGCCAGTAGTATAATGACAGGGGATGCTGAAGCTTTCTTT | CASSIMTGDAEAFF
TRBJ1-2 | TRBV4-3 | . | . | TGCGCCAGCAGCCAAGATACAGCGGATAACTATGGCTACACCTTC | CASSQDTADNYGYTF
TRBJ1-6 | TRBV7-8 | . | . | TGTGCCAGCAGCTTAGGGCAGGGGACCCATTCACCCCTCCACTTT | CASSLGQGTHSPLHF
TRBJ2-5 | TRBV5-6 | . | . | TGTGCCAGCAGCTTTCTAAGGGAGCAAGTGGCCCAGTACTTC | CASSFLREQVAQYF
TRBJ1-1 | TRBV19 | . | . | TGTGCCAGTAGTACCCCAGGGGTAGGGACTGAAGCTTTCTTT | CASSTPGVGTEAFF
TRBJ2-1 | TRBV5-1 | . | TRBD1 | TGCGCCAGCAGCTTGGGGAGACAGGGTAGAGGTGAGCAGTTCTTC | CASSLGRQGRGEQFF
TRBJ1-5 | TRBV6-5 | few | . | TGTGCCAGCAGTTACGACAGACGATATAGCAATCAGCCCCAGCATTTT | CASSYDRRYSNQPQHF
TRBJ2-1 | TRBV5-1 | . | TRBD2 | TGCGCCAGCAGCTCTAGCGGGGTGGGTTACAATGAGCAGTTCTTC | CASSSSGVGYNEQFF
TRBJ2-3 | TRBV4-3 | few | TRBD2 | TGCGCCAGCAGCCAACGGACTAGCGGGGGGGCTGGCACAGATACGCAGTATTTT | CASSQRTSGGAGTDTQYF
TRBJ2-3 | TRBV7-3 | . | TRBD2 | TGTGCCAGCAGCTCTGGACTAGCGGGGGGAGGAGATACGCAGTATTTT | CASSSGLAGGGDTQYF
TRBJ2-7 | TRBV5-6 | . | . | TGTGCCAGCAGCTCGTCGTTTCGGTACGAGCAGTACTTC | CASSSSFRYEQYF
TRBJ1-5 | TRBV27 | once | . | TGTGCCAGCAGTTTAGGGGGGGCACATCAGCCCCAGCATTTT | CASSLGGAHQPQHF
TRBJ2-5 | TRBV4-2 | . | TRBD2 | TGTGCCAGCAGCCAAGATCCTAGCGGGGGGGCAGAGACCCAGTACTTC | CASSQDPSGGAETQYF
TRBJ1-1 | TRBV2 | . | . | TGTGCCAGCAGTGACGTCGGACTCATGAACACTGAAGCTTTCTTT | CASSDVGLMNTEAFF
TRBJ2-3 | TRBV5-4 | . | TRBD2 | TGTGCCAGCAGCCAGACTAGCGGGAGGGCAGATACGCAGTATTTT | CASSQTSGRADTQYF
TRBJ1-4 | TRBV28 | . | . | TGTGCCAGCAGCTTGGACATCCTTAATGAAAAACTGTTTTTT | CASSLDILNEKLFF
TRBJ1-4 | TRBV11-3 | . | . | TGTGCCAGCAGCTTGCGCCCACAGGGCCACCCGGGCACCTTTAATGAAAAACTGTTTTTT | CASSLRPQGHPGTFNEKLFF
TRBJ1-4 | TRBV2 | . | . | TGTGCCAGCAGCTACACAGCTAATGAAAAACTGTTTTTT | CASSYTANEKLFF
TRBJ2-7 | TRBV6-5 | . | TRBD1 | TGTGCCAGCAGTACGACCGGGACAGGAATTTACGAGCAGTACTTC | CASSTTGTGIYEQYF
TRBJ2-1 | TRBV5-1 | . | . | TGCGCCAGCAGGAGGGATGCCCATGAGCAGTTCTTC | CASRRDAHEQFF
TRBJ1-2 | TRBV28 | once | . | TGTGCCAGCAGTCTCTTCAACTATGGCTACACCTTC | CASSLFNYGYTF
TRBJ1-5 | TRBV6-1 | . | . | TGTGCCAGCAGTATACAGGGTTCCAATCAGCCCCAGCATTTT | CASSIQGSNQPQHF
TRBJ2-3 | TRBV28 | . | TRBD1 | TGTGCCAGCAGTAGGGACAGGGAGTTGGCTACGCAGTATTTT | CASSRDRELATQYF
TRBJ1-2 | TRBV7-6 | . | TRBD1 | TGTGCCAGCAGCCTCGGACAGGGAAATGGCTACACCTTC | CASSLGQGNGYTF
TRBJ2-5 | TRBV19 | . | TRBD2 | TGTGCCAGCTCAGCGAGTCTAGCGGGTGGAGAGACCCAGTACTTC | CASSASLAGGETQYF
TRBJ1-6 | TRBV30 | . | . | TGTGCCTGGGAATCGGGGGTCCAGCGATCACCCCTCCACTTT | CAWESGVQRSPLHF
TRBJ2-1 | TRBV27 | once | TRBD1 | TGTGCCTCCCGGACAGGGTCCTTTCTCAATGAGCAGTTCTTC | CASRTGSFLNEQFF
TRBJ2-5 | TRBV28 | . | TRBD1 | TGTGCCAGCAGTTCCCTAGGACAGGGTGTTCCCCAAGAGACCCAGTACTTC | CASSSLGQGVPQETQYF
TRBJ2-5 | TRBV6-6 | . | . | TGTGCCAGCAGTCTTCAAGAGACCCAGTACTTC | CASSLQETQYF
TRBJ1-5 | TRBV7-2 | . | . | TGTGCCAGTCTGGAGGTGGAACAGCCCCAGCATTTT | CASLEVEQPQHF
TRBJ1-2 | TRBV15 | . | . | TGTGCCACCAGCAGTGGTGTAGGGGGAGTCTATGGCTACACCTTC | CATSSGVGGVYGYTF
TRBJ1-3 | TRBV28 | . | TRBD1 | TGTGCCAGCAGGGAACAGGGGAACACCATATATTTT | CASREQGNTIYF
TRBJ1-1 | TRBV9 | once | . | TGTGCCAGCAGCGTAGAGAGCACAGGGTTGAACACTGAAGCTTTCTTT | CASSVESTGLNTEAFF
TRBJ2-3 | TRBV6-5 | . | TRBD2 | TGTGCCAGCAGTTACGCGGGGGGGTACACAGATACGCAGTATTTT | CASSYAGGYTDTQYF
TRBJ2-2 | TRBV6-6 | . | TRBD2 | TGTGCCAGCGGAATAGCGGGGGGTCACACCGGGGAGCTGTTTTTT | CASGIAGGHTGELFF
TRBJ1-4 | TRBV5-6 | few | TRBD1 | TGTGCCAGCAGCGATGACAGGGGTAATGAAAAACTGTTTTTT | CASSDDRGNEKLFF
TRBJ1-1 | TRBV4-1 | . | TRBD1 | TGCGCCAGCAGCCCGGGACAGATGAACACTGAAGCTTTCTTT | CASSPGQMNTEAFF
TRBJ1-1 | TRBV5-1 | . | . | TGCGCCAGCAGCTTGGATTACGGGGGGACGAACACTGAAGCTTTCTTT | CASSLDYGGTNTEAFF
TRBJ2-7 | TRBV2 | . | . | TGTGCCAGCAAAGGGGATAGCTACGAGCAGTACTTC | CASKGDSYEQYF
TRBJ1-1 | TRBV6-1 | few | . | TGTGCCAGCAGTGTCAGGGATTTTGGTGAAGCTTTCTTT | CASSVRDFGEAFF
TRBJ1-5 | TRBV2 | . | TRBD1 | TGTGCCAGCAGGCTCGACAGGGATAGCAATCAGCCCCAGCATTTT | CASRLDRDSNQPQHF
TRBJ1-3 | TRBV6-1 | . | TRBD1 | TGTGCCAGCAGTGAACTCTTGACAGGGCCAGGAAACACCATATATTTT | CASSELLTGPGNTIYF
TRBJ2-3 | TRBV7-8 | . | TRBD2 | TGTGCCAGCAGCTTACCCTCGAGCGGGGGCGGGGGGACGCAGTATTTT | CASSLPSSGGGGTQYF
TRBJ1-4 | TRBV19 | . | . | TGTGCCAGTAGTATAGATTCCGGCACTGGCAGGCGCTGGATCGACGAAAAACTGTTTTTT | CASSIDSGTGRRWIDEKLFF
TRBJ2-2 | TRBV6-1 | . | . | TGTGCCAGCCGAATGGGGAGCGCCGGGGAGCTGTTTTTT | CASRMGSAGELFF
TRBJ1-2 | TRBV7-7 | . | . | TGTGCTAGCAGCCCAATGGTCGGACAGAACTATGGCTACACCTTC | CASSPMVGQNYGYTF
TRBJ1-3 | TRBV7-2 | . | . | TGTGCCAGCAGCTTAGGACCGGCGGGGGGAAACACCATATATTTT | CASSLGPAGGNTIYF
TRBJ2-3 | TRBV19 | . | . | TGTGCCAGTAGTACGTGGACAGGCCGGGGGGATACGCAGTATTTT | CASSTWTGRGDTQYF
TRBJ1-4 | TRBV9 | . | . | TGTGCCAGCAGCCCCAGAGGTGATTTTAATGAAAAACTGTTTTTT | CASSPRGDFNEKLFF
TRBJ2-3 | TRBV7-3 | . | . | TGTGCCAGCAGCTTAGTCGGCGGGAGCACAGATACGCAGTATTTT | CASSLVGGSTDTQYF
TRBJ1-3 | TRBV6-5 | . | . | TGTGTCAGCAGTTTCCCGACAGAGGGGGCTGGAAACACCATATATTTT | CVSSFPTEGAGNTIYF
TRBJ1-2 | TRBV4-1 | . | . | TGCGCCAGCAGCCAAGTCATAAAGCAGGACTTCTATGGCTACACCTTC | CASSQVIKQDFYGYTF
TRBJ2-1 | TRBV19 | . | TRBD2 | TGTGCCAGTAGTATTTATAGCGGGGGGAGGGATGAGCAGTTCTTC | CASSIYSGGRDEQFF